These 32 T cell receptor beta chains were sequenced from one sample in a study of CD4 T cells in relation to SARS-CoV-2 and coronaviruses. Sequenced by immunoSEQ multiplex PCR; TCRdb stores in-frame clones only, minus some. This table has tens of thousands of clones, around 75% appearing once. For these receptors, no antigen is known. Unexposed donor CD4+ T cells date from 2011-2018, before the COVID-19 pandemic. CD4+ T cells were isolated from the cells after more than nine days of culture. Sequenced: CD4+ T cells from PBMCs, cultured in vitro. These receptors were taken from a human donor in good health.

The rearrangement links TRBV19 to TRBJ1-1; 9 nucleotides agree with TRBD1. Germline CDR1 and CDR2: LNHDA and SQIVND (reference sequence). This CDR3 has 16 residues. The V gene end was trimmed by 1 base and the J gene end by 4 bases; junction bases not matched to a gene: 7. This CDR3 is CASSIVGTGRVTEAFF. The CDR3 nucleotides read TGTGCCAGTAGTATAGTAGGGACAGGGAGAGTCACTGAAGCTTTCTTT.

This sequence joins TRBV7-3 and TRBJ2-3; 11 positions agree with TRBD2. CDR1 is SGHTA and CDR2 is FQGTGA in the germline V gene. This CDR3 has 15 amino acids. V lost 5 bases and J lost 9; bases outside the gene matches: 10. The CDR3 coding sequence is TGTGCCAGCAGCCCACGACTAGCGGGGCTTGGCACGCAGTATTTT. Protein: CASSPRLAGLGTQYF. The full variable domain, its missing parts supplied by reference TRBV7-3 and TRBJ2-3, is GAGVSQTPSNKVTEKGKYVELRCDPISGHTALYWYRQSLGQGPEFLIYFQGTGAADDSGLPNDRFFAVRPEGSVSTLKIQRTERGDSAVYLCASSPRLAGLGTQYFGPGTRLTVL.

The CDR3 nucleotides read TGTGCCAGCATTCGCAATGAGCAGTTCTTC. Residues: CASIRNEQFF. The chain recombines TRBV6-5 with TRBJ2-1, with D unresolved. CDR1 is MNHEY and CDR2 is SVGAGI in the germline V gene. This CDR3 contains 10 residues. Trimming shortened V by 7 bases and J by 6 bases, and 4 bases separated the two germline ends.

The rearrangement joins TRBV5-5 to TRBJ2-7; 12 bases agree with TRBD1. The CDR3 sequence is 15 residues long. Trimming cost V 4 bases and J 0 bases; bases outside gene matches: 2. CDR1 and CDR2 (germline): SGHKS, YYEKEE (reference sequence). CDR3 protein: CASSKGQGASYEQYF. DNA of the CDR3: TGTGCCAGCAGCAAGGGACAGGGGGCCTCCTACGAGCAGTACTTC.

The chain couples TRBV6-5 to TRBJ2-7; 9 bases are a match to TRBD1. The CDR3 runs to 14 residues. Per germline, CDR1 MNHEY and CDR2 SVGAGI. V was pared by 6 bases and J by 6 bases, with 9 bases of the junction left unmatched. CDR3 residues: CASRSPGQGFEQYF. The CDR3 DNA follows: TGTGCCAGCAGGTCCCCGGGACAGGGCTTCGAGCAGTACTTC.

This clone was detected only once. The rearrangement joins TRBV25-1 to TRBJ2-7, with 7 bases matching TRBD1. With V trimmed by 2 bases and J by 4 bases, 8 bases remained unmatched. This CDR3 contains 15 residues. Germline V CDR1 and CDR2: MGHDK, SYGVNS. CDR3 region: CASSEVGAGGYEQYF. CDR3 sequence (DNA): TGTGCCAGCAGTGAAGTAGGGGCAGGGGGTTACGAGCAGTACTTC.

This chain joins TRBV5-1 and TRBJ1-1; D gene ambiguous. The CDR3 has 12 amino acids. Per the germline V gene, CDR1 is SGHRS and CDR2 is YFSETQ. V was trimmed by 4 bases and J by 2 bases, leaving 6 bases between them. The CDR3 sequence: CASSAGNTEAFF. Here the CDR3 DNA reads TGCGCCAGCAGCGCCGGAAACACTGAAGCTTTCTTT.

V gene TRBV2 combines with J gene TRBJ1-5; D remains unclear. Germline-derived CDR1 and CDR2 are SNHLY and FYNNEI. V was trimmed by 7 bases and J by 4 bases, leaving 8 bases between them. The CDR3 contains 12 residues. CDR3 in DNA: TGTGCCAGCAAGCGGATTAATCAGCCCCAGCATTTT. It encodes CASKRINQPQHF.

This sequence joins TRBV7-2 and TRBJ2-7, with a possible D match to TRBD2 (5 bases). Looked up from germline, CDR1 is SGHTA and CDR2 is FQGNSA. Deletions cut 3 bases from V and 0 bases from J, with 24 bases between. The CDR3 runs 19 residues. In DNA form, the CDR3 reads TGTGCCAGCAGCTTGTCTGCCGGAAACGGGGTGTATAGCTCCTACGAGCAGTACTTC. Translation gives CASSLSAGNGVYSSYEQYF.

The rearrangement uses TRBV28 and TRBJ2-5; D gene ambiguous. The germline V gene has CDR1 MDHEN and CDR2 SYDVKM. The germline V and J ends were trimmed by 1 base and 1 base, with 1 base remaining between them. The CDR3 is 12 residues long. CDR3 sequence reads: CASSLFQETQYF. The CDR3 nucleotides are TGTGCCAGCAGTTTATTCCAAGAGACCCAGTACTTC.

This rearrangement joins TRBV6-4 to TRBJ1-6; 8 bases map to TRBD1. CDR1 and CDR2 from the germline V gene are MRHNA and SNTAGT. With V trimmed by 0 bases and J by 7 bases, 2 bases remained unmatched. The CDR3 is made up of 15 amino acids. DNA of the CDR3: TGTGCCAGCAGTGACTCAGCAGGGGGCAATTCACCCCTCCACTTT. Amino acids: CASSDSAGGNSPLHF.

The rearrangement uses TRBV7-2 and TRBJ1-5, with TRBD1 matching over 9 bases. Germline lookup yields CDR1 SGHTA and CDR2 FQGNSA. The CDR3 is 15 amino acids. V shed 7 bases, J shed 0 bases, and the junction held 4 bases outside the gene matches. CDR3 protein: CASNTGGHSNQPQHF. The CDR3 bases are TGTGCCAGCAATACAGGGGGCCATAGCAATCAGCCCCAGCATTTT.

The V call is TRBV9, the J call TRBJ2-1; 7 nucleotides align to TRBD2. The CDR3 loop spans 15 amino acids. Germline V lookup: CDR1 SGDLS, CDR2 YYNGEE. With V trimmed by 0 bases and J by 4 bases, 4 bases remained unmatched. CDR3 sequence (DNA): TGTGCCAGCAGCGTAGCGGCTAGCGGATACAATGAGCAGTTCTTC. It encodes CASSVAASGYNEQFF.

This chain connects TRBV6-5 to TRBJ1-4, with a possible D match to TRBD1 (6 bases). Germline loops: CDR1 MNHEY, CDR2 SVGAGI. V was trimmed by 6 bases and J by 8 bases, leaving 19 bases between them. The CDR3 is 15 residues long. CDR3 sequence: CASRGGGGEVEKLFF. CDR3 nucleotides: TGTGCCAGCAGGGGAGGGGGAGGGGAAGTGGAAAAACTGTTTTTT.

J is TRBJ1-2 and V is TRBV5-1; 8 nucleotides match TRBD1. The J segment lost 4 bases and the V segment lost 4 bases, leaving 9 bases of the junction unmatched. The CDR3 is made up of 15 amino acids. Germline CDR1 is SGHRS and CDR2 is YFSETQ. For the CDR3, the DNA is TGCGCCAGCAGCCCAGGGGGCGGTCGGAGCTATGGCTACACCTTC. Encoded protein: CASSPGGGRSYGYTF.

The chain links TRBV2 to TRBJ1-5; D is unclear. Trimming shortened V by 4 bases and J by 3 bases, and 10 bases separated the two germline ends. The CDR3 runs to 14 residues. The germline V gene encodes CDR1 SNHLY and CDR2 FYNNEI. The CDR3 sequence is CASSARDLNQPQHF. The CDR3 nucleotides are TGTGCCAGCAGTGCCCGGGATCTCAATCAGCCCCAGCATTTT.

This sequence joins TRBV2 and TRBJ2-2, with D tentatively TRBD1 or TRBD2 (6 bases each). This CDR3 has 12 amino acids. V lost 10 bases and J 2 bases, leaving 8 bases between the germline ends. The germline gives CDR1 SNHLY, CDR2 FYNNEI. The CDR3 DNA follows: TGTGCCACCGGGGGCAACACCGGGGAGCTGTTTTTT. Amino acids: CATGGNTGELFF.

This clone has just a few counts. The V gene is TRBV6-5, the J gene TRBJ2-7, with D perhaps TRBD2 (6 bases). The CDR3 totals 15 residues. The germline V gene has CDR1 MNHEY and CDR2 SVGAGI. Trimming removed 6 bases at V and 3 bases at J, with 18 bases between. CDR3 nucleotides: TGTGCCAGCAGACTTGGGGCTAGCGATTTCTACGAGCAGTACTTC. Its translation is CASRLGASDFYEQYF.

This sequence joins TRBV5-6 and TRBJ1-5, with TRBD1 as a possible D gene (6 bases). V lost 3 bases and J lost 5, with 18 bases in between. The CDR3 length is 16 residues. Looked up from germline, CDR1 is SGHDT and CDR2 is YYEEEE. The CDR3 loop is CASSSLNGQLHQPQHF. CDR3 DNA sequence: TGTGCCAGCAGCTCCTTAAATGGACAGTTACATCAGCCCCAGCATTTT.

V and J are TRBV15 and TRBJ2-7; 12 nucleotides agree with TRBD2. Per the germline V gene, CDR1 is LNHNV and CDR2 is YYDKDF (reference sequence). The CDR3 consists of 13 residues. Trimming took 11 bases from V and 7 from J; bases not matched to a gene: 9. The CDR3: CAAFGLAGWEQYF. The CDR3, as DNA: TGTGCCGCATTCGGACTAGCGGGGTGGGAGCAGTACTTC.

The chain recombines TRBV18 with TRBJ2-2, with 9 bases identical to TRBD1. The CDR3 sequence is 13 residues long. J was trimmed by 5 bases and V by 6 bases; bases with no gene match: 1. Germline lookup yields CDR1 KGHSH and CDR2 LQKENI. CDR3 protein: CASSGTGTGELFF. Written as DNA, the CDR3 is TGTGCCAGCTCGGGGACAGGGACCGGGGAGCTGTTTTTT.

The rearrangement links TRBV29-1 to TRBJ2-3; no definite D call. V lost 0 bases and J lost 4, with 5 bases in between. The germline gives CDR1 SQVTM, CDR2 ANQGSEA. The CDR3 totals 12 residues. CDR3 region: CSVEETPDTQYF. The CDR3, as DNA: TGCAGCGTTGAAGAGACACCAGATACGCAGTATTTT.

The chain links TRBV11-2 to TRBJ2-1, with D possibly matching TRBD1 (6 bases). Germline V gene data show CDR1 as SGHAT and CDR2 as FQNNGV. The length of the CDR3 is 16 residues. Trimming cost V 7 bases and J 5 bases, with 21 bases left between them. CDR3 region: CASTRFGQGMDNEQFF. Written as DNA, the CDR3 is TGTGCCAGCACCCGCTTTGGGCAGGGGATGGACAATGAGCAGTTCTTC.

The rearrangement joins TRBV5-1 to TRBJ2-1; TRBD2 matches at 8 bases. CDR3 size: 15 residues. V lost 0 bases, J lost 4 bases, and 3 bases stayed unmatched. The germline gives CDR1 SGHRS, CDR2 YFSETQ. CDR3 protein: CASSLEASGYNEQFF. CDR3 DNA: TGCGCCAGCAGCTTGGAGGCTAGCGGGTACAATGAGCAGTTCTTC.

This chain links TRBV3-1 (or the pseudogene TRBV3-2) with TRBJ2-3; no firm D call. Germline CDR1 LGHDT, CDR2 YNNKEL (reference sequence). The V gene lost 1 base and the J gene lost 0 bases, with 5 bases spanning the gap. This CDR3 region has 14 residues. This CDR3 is CASSQAESTDTQYF. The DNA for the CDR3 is TGTGCCAGCAGCCAAGCGGAAAGCACAGATACGCAGTATTTT.

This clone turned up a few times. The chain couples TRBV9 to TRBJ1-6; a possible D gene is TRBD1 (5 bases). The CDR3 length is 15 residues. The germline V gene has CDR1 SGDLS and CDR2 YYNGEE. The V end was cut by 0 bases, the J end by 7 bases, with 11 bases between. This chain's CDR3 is CASSVGAGRNSPLHF. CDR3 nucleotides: TGTGCCAGCAGCGTAGGTGCAGGGAGGAATTCACCCCTCCACTTT.

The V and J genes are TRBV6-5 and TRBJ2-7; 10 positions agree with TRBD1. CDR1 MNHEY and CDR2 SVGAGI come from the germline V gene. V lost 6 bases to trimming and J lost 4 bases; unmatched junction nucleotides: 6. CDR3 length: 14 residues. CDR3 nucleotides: TGTGCCAGCAGATGGGACAGGGGTCGGTACGAGCAGTACTTC. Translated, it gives CASRWDRGRYEQYF.

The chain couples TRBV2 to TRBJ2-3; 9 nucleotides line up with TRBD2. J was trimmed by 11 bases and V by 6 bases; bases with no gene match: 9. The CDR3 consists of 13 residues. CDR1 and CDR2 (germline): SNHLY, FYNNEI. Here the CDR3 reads CASRSTTSGLQYF. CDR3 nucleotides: TGTGCCAGCAGATCCACGACTAGCGGCCTGCAGTATTTT.

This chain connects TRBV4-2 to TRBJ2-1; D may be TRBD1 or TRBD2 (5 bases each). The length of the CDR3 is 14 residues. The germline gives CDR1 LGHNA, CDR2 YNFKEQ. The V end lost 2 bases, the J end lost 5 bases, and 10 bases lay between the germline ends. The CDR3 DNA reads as TGTGCCAGCAGCCAACTCGGGACGGACAATGAGCAGTTCTTC. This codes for CASSQLGTDNEQFF.

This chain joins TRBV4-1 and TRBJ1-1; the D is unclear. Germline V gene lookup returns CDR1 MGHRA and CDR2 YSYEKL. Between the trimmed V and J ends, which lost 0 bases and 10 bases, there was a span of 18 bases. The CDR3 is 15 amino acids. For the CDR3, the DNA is TGCGCCAGCAGCCAAGACACCAATTTGGCCCGGGGAGCTTTCTTT. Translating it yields CASSQDTNLARGAFF.

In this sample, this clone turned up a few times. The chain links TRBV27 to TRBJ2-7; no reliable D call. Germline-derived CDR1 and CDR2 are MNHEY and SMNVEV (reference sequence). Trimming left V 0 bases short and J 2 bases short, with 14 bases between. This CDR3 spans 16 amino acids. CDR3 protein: CASSLSPYLGTYEQYF. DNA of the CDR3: TGTGCCAGCAGTTTATCTCCATATCTGGGGACCTACGAGCAGTACTTC.

In DNA form, the CDR3 reads TGTGCCAGCAGCCACCGAGGCCTAGCGGGAACCACAGATACGCAGTATTTT. The encoded protein is CASSHRGLAGTTDTQYF. This rearrangement joins TRBV7-9 to TRBJ2-3; 9 nucleotides match TRBD2. The CDR3 covers 17 residues. Germline V lookup: CDR1 SEHNR, CDR2 FQNEAQ (reference sequence). Germline trimming cut 5 bases from V and 2 bases from J; bases unmatched to any gene: 11. The variable domain in full, completed from reference TRBV7-9 and TRBJ2-3, reads DTGVSQNPRHKITKRGQNVTFRCDPISEHNRLYWYRQTLGQGPEFLTYFQNEAQLEKSRLLSDRFSAERPKGSFSTLEIQRTEQGDSAMYLCASSHRGLAGTTDTQYFGPGTRLTVL.